Below, one TCR beta chain is given with its context. The entry originates in a study of blood T cell repertoires in COVID-19. Across the study: The cDNA or gDNA used as material had been derived from T cells, B-cell-depleted T cells, or PBMCs.

The V and J ends lost 4 bases and 7 bases respectively, with 19 bases between them. This CDR3 has 15 residues. Germline CDR1 is LNHDA and CDR2 is SQIVND (reference sequence). Produced via immunoSEQ multiplex PCR; TCRdb's table is partial and in-frame only. The data show about 140,000 clones, with 70% to 85% seen just once and roughly 9% held by the top ten. This TCR was recovered from a woman older than 75 in a cohort sampled during active or convalescent COVID-19. The sequenced sample consisted of peripheral blood. V usage is TRBV19 and J usage is TRBJ1-2; tentatively, D is TRBD1 (5 bases). The CDR3 here is CASSTRQGLAAGYTF. The DNA for the CDR3 is TGTGCCAGTAGTACAAGGCAGGGCTTGGCAGCTGGCTACACCTTC.